This T cell receptor (beta chain) appears in the sequencing data of a study of blood T cell repertoires in COVID-19. Study in general: In each case, the material was cDNA or gDNA derived from T cells, B-cell-depleted T cells, or PBMCs.

This clone has just one count. Original analysis: Estimation of nucleated cell counts was performed using reference gene primer amplification. Sequencing was performed with immunoSEQ multiplex PCR; in TCRdb, only in-frame clones are kept and a portion is missing. V and J calls and clone size are as listed in that table; D and trimming were resolved from the DNA. The table includes approximately 180,000 clones, 80% to 90% detected once. V lost 6 bases and J lost 2; bases outside the gene matches: 15. The germline V gene encodes CDR1 MNHEY and CDR2 SMNVEV (reference sequence). The CDR3 is made up of 17 amino acids.

Sequencing input: peripheral blood. The chain couples TRBV27 to TRBJ2-5; 7 bases align to TRBD1. The sequence was obtained from a human donor with active or convalescent COVID-19. The donor label of this sample is uncertain. The CDR3 DNA sequence: TGTGCCAGCAGCCCGGACAGGTTATTCAACTCGCAAGAGACCCAGTACTTC. Its translation: CASSPDRLFNSQETQYF.